The rows below give T cell receptor beta chains drawn from one sample of a study of T cell repertoires in cytomegalovirus infection. TCRdb processed the reads anew with MiXCR; each CDR3 protein has one entry. Of fewer than 650,000 distinct CDR3 sequences listed, around 40% are singletons. These receptors' targets are unknown. The input for sequencing was cultured PBMCs, taken from culture after CMV antigen stimulation. The receptors were gathered from a human donor in good health (CMV status not recorded). Some clones in this sample may be carry-over from other donors' samples. The CDR3 runs from the conserved cysteine through the conserved F or W. The order of the fields is V gene, J gene, clone size, D gene, CDR3 protein, CDR3 DNA. The D gene is left open where the match is weak. Clone sizes are given selectively: once, few, many, or a class where the clone is expanded.

v_gene: TRBV7-2
j_gene: TRBJ2-1
abundance: few
d_gene: TRBD2
CDR3aa: CASSLAASGSNYNEQFF
CDR3nt: TGTGCCAGCAGCTTGGCGGCTAGCGGGAGCAATTACAATGAGCAGTTCTTC

v_gene: TRBV4-1
j_gene: TRBJ1-2
abundance: -
d_gene: -
CDR3aa: CASSQVGGGGYGYTF
CDR3nt: TGCGCCAGCAGCCAAGTAGGTGGGGGTGGCTATGGCTACACCTTC

v_gene: TRBV7-9
j_gene: TRBJ2-1
abundance: -
d_gene: TRBD1
CDR3aa: CASSNRGDEQFF
CDR3nt: TGTGCCAGCAGCAACAGGGGTGATGAGCAGTTCTTC

v_gene: TRBV23-1
j_gene: TRBJ2-7
abundance: -
d_gene: -
CDR3aa: CASSQEGRLIRLGPGTYEQYF
CDR3nt: TGCGCCAGCAGTCAAGAGGGCCGTCTCATTCGTCTTGGACCAGGAACCTACGAGCAGTACTTC

v_gene: TRBV7-2
j_gene: TRBJ2-1
abundance: many
d_gene: -
CDR3aa: CASSLPGAWPKRSPFF
CDR3nt: TGTGCCAGCAGCCTTCCGGGGGCTTGGCCTAAACGTTCTCCGTTCTTC

v_gene: TRBV7-8
j_gene: TRBJ1-5
abundance: -
d_gene: -
CDR3aa: CASSGEAAYSNQPQHF
CDR3nt: TGTGCCAGCAGCGGAGAAGCAGCATATAGCAATCAGCCCCAGCATTTT

v_gene: TRBV18
j_gene: TRBJ2-7
abundance: once
d_gene: -
CDR3aa: CASSPGSPGGKGEQYF
CDR3nt: TGTGCCAGCTCACCGGGGTCGCCCGGAGGAAAGGGCGAGCAGTACTTC

v_gene: TRBV6-2/TRBV6-3
j_gene: TRBJ2-1
abundance: few
d_gene: TRBD2
CDR3aa: CASSYPTSGRALVDEQFF
CDR3nt: TGTGCCAGCAGTTACCCGACTAGCGGGAGGGCCTTGGTCGATGAGCAGTTCTTC

v_gene: TRBV27
j_gene: TRBJ1-2
abundance: -
d_gene: -
CDR3aa: CASSLVGARDYGYTF
CDR3nt: TGTGCCAGCAGTTTAGTAGGGGCGCGGGACTATGGCTACACCTTC

v_gene: TRBV20-1
j_gene: TRBJ2-7
abundance: once
d_gene: TRBD2
CDR3aa: CSAPPPFSGRSWYEQYF
CDR3nt: TGCAGTGCTCCACCGCCGTTTAGCGGGAGGTCCTGGTACGAGCAGTACTTC

v_gene: TRBV19
j_gene: TRBJ1-1
abundance: -
d_gene: -
CDR3aa: CASSRDGPLNTEAFF
CDR3nt: TGTGCCAGTAGCCGTGACGGGCCCTTGAACACTGAAGCTTTCTTT

v_gene: TRBV14
j_gene: TRBJ1-4
abundance: few
d_gene: -
CDR3aa: CASSQRDWRTLDEKLFF
CDR3nt: TGTGCCAGCAGCCAAAGGGACTGGCGGACGCTGGATGAAAAACTGTTTTTT

v_gene: TRBV5-1
j_gene: TRBJ2-3
abundance: -
d_gene: TRBD1
CDR3aa: CASSLAAGQGVTDTQYF
CDR3nt: TGCGCCAGCAGTCTTGCCGCCGGACAGGGTGTAACAGATACGCAGTATTTT

v_gene: TRBV12-3/TRBV12-4
j_gene: TRBJ2-2
abundance: few
d_gene: TRBD2
CDR3aa: CASSLGLAGASYIHRELFF
CDR3nt: TGTGCCAGCAGTTTAGGGCTAGCGGGGGCCTCATACATACACCGGGAGCTGTTTTTT

v_gene: TRBV2
j_gene: TRBJ1-5
abundance: -
d_gene: -
CDR3aa: CASRLTGIQPQHF
CDR3nt: TGTGCCAGCAGATTAACAGGGATTCAGCCCCAGCATTTT

v_gene: TRBV7-6
j_gene: TRBJ2-1
abundance: few
d_gene: TRBD2
CDR3aa: CASSPLAGGTIGEQFF
CDR3nt: TGTGCCAGCAGCCCACTAGCGGGGGGGACCATAGGGGAGCAGTTCTTC

v_gene: TRBV6-2/TRBV6-3
j_gene: TRBJ2-4
abundance: -
d_gene: TRBD2
CDR3aa: CASSYRRGTSGGLF
CDR3nt: TGTGCCAGCAGTTACAGGAGAGGGACTAGCGGGGGCCTGTTC

v_gene: TRBV19
j_gene: TRBJ2-5
abundance: -
d_gene: -
CDR3aa: CASSVDRQETQYF
CDR3nt: TGTGCCAGTAGTGTCGACCGCCAGGAGACCCAGTACTTC

v_gene: TRBV5-5
j_gene: TRBJ1-5
abundance: few
d_gene: TRBD1
CDR3aa: CASSLGRTGFGNQPQHF
CDR3nt: TGTGCCAGCAGCCTAGGACGGACAGGGTTTGGCAATCAGCCCCAGCATTTT

v_gene: TRBV2
j_gene: TRBJ1-1
abundance: -
d_gene: TRBD1
CDR3aa: CASSELGGEGTEAFF
CDR3nt: TGTGCCAGCAGTGAATTAGGGGGCGAGGGCACTGAAGCTTTCTTT

v_gene: TRBV7-2
j_gene: TRBJ2-7
abundance: few
d_gene: TRBD2
CDR3aa: CASSLRAGDSGRQYF
CDR3nt: TGTGCCAGCAGCCTTAGGGCGGGAGATTCGGGAAGGCAGTACTTC

v_gene: TRBV5-8
j_gene: TRBJ1-6
abundance: -
d_gene: -
CDR3aa: CASGPNYSPLHF
CDR3nt: TGTGCCAGCGGACCCAATTATTCACCCCTCCACTTT

v_gene: TRBV7-2
j_gene: TRBJ2-7
abundance: many
d_gene: TRBD2
CDR3aa: CASSRGGSSYEQYF
CDR3nt: TGTGCCAGCAGCCGGGGGGGAAGCTCCTACGAGCAGTACTTC

v_gene: TRBV27
j_gene: TRBJ2-1
abundance: -
d_gene: -
CDR3aa: CASSLGGLAKQFF
CDR3nt: TGTGCCAGCAGTTTAGGGGGCCTGGCAAAACAGTTCTTC

v_gene: TRBV7-2
j_gene: TRBJ1-3
abundance: many
d_gene: -
CDR3aa: CASSLGSLSGNTIYF
CDR3nt: TGTGCCAGCAGCTTAGGGTCCCTATCTGGAAACACCATATATTTT

v_gene: TRBV7-2
j_gene: TRBJ2-3
abundance: many
d_gene: -
CDR3aa: CASSLVADTQYF
CDR3nt: TGTGCCAGCAGCTTAGTAGCCGATACGCAGTATTTT

v_gene: TRBV11-2
j_gene: TRBJ2-3
abundance: few
d_gene: -
CDR3aa: CASSRESDTDTQYF
CDR3nt: TGTGCCAGCAGCCGAGAGAGTGACACAGATACGCAGTATTTT

v_gene: TRBV12-3/TRBV12-4
j_gene: TRBJ1-1
abundance: few
d_gene: -
CDR3aa: CASSRGAMNTEAFF
CDR3nt: TGTGCCAGCAGCCGAGGGGCAATGAACACTGAAGCTTTCTTT

v_gene: TRBV6-6
j_gene: TRBJ2-1
abundance: -
d_gene: -
CDR3aa: CASGTPYNEQFF
CDR3nt: TGTGCCAGCGGTACACCTTACAATGAGCAGTTCTTC

v_gene: TRBV7-2
j_gene: TRBJ2-7
abundance: many
d_gene: TRBD1
CDR3aa: CASSLGTGAYEQYF
CDR3nt: TGTGCCAGCAGCTTAGGGACAGGGGCCTACGAGCAGTACTTC

v_gene: TRBV4-1
j_gene: TRBJ2-7
abundance: -
d_gene: -
CDR3aa: CASSQVFAEASYEQYF
CDR3nt: TGCGCCAGCAGCCAAGTCTTTGCGGAAGCCTCCTACGAGCAGTACTTC

v_gene: TRBV6-6
j_gene: TRBJ1-5
abundance: few
d_gene: -
CDR3aa: CASRQGVAQPQHF
CDR3nt: TGTGCCAGCAGGCAGGGAGTCGCTCAGCCCCAGCATTTT

v_gene: TRBV7-2
j_gene: TRBJ1-3
abundance: few
d_gene: -
CDR3aa: CASSQTVTGNTIYF
CDR3nt: TGTGCCAGCAGCCAGACAGTGACTGGAAACACCATATATTTT

v_gene: TRBV5-1
j_gene: TRBJ2-1
abundance: -
d_gene: -
CDR3aa: CASSLFSASEQFF
CDR3nt: TGCGCCAGCAGCTTGTTTTCGGCGTCTGAGCAGTTCTTC

v_gene: TRBV6-6
j_gene: TRBJ1-2
abundance: few
d_gene: -
CDR3aa: CASSWGGGYGYTF
CDR3nt: TGTGCCAGCAGTTGGGGGGGGGGCTATGGCTACACCTTC

v_gene: TRBV2
j_gene: TRBJ2-3
abundance: few
d_gene: -
CDR3aa: CASSDGPDTQYF
CDR3nt: TGTGCCAGCAGTGATGGCCCAGATACGCAGTATTTT

v_gene: TRBV5-4
j_gene: TRBJ1-1
abundance: few
d_gene: TRBD1
CDR3aa: CASSSGKWTGGKITEAFF
CDR3nt: TGTGCCAGCAGCTCGGGAAAGTGGACAGGGGGTAAAATAACTGAAGCTTTCTTT

v_gene: TRBV7-2
j_gene: TRBJ2-7
abundance: few
d_gene: TRBD2
CDR3aa: CASSLERDAYYEQYF
CDR3nt: TGTGCCAGCAGCTTAGAGCGGGACGCCTACTACGAGCAGTACTTC

v_gene: TRBV3-1
j_gene: TRBJ2-1
abundance: -
d_gene: TRBD2
CDR3aa: CASSLLLAGGHNEQFF
CDR3nt: TGTGCCAGCAGCCTCCTGCTAGCGGGGGGGCACAATGAGCAGTTCTTC

v_gene: TRBV12-3/TRBV12-4
j_gene: TRBJ1-5
abundance: many
d_gene: -
CDR3aa: CASSLRGQPQHF
CDR3nt: TGTGCCAGCAGCTTACGGGGTCAGCCCCAGCATTTT

v_gene: TRBV7-6
j_gene: TRBJ1-2
abundance: -
d_gene: -
CDR3aa: CASSLALGLANYGYTF
CDR3nt: TGTGCCAGCAGCTTAGCCCTCGGTTTAGCTAACTATGGCTACACCTTC